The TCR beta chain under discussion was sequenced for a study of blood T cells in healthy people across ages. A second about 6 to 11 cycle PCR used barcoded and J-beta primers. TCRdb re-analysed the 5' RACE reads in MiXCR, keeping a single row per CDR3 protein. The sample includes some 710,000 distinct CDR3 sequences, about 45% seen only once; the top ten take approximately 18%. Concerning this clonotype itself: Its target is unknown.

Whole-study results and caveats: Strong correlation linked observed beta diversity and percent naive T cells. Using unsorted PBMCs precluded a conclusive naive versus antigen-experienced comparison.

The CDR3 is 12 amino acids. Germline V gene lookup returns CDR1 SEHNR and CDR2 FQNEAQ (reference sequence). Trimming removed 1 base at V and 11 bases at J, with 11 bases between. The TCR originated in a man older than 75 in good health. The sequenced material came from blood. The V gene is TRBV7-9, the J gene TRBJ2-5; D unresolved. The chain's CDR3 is CASSLDPRRQYF. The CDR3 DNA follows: TGTGCCAGCAGCTTAGATCCGCGTCGGCAGTACTTC.